These T cell receptor beta chains were read from a single sample in a study of neoadjuvant nivolumab and ipilimumab in lung cancer. Repertoires were generated with immunoSEQ multiplex PCR, while TCRdb's copy carries only in-frame clones and drops some. The profile covers 25,000 or so clones, with 83% appearing a single time and just over 5% taken by the ten largest. The specimen comprised tumor tissue, sampled after neoadjuvant nivolumab, alone or with ipilimumab, at or shortly before surgery. These receptors originate from an adult with non-small cell lung cancer. Each CDR3 is given with its conserved first and last residue. A D gene is named only where the DNA matches it firmly. Part of the rows lack a size; the others show once, few, many or a class for expanded clones.

>NA|TRBV30|TRBJ1-5|NA
TGTGCCTGGAGTGTCGGGGGGGATCAGCCCCAGCATTTT
CAWSVGGDQPQHF
>NA|TRBV30|TRBJ2-4|NA
TGTGCCTGGAGTGTACGGCTTCAGGGAGCCAAAAACATTCAGTACTTC
CAWSVRLQGAKNIQYF
>NA|TRBV10-3|TRBJ1-1|NA
TGTGCCATCAGCCGGGGAAACACTGAAGCTTTCTTT
CAISRGNTEAFF
>NA|TRBV4-1|TRBJ1-1|NA
TGCGCCAGCAGCCACCATACCCAGGGCACTGAAGCTTTCTTT
CASSHHTQGTEAFF
>NA|TRBV10-3|TRBJ1-1|NA
TGTGCCATCAGCCAGAACACTGAAGCTTTCTTT
CAISQNTEAFF
>NA|TRBV5-1|TRBJ2-7|NA
TGCGCCAGCAGCTTGTCGTGGGACACCTACGAGCAGTACTTC
CASSLSWDTYEQYF
>NA|TRBV10-3|TRBJ2-7|TRBD2
TGTGCCACCGGACTAGCGGGAGGTTACGAGCAGTACTTC
CATGLAGGYEQYF
>NA|TRBV5-6|TRBJ2-5|NA
TGTGCCAGCAGCTTGGAGGCAGGGTTAGAGACCCAGTACTTC
CASSLEAGLETQYF
>medium-sized|TRBV11-1|TRBJ1-2|TRBD1
TGTGCCAGCAGCACGGACAGGGGAAATGGCTACACCTTC
CASSTDRGNGYTF
>NA|TRBV5-4|TRBJ2-5|NA
TGTGCCAGCAGCATAGCGGCGGGAGAGACCCAGTACTTC
CASSIAAGETQYF
>NA|TRBV7-2|TRBJ1-5|NA
TGTGCCAGCAGCTTAGTCGTGGGCCCCAGCAATCAGCCCCAGCATTTT
CASSLVVGPSNQPQHF
>NA|TRBV6-5|TRBJ2-3|NA
TGTGCCAGCAGGGTTGCAGGCAGAGATACGCAGTATTTT
CASRVAGRDTQYF
>NA|TRBV5-1|TRBJ2-2|NA
TGCGCCAGCAGCTTCCGAGTTATGGGGACCGGGGAGCTGTTTTTT
CASSFRVMGTGELFF
>NA|TRBV30|TRBJ2-3|NA
TGTGCCTGGAGTGTACGGGCTAACCCCTACACAGATACGCAGTATTTT
CAWSVRANPYTDTQYF
>NA|TRBV5-5|TRBJ1-2|NA
TGTGCCAGCAGCTTGGCCCCAGTAGGCTATGGCTACACCTTC
CASSLAPVGYGYTF
>NA|TRBV11-2|TRBJ2-4|NA
TGTGCCAGCAGCTTAGTTCCCGGGGGCGTCTCGGACATTCAGTACTTC
CASSLVPGGVSDIQYF
>few|TRBV7-2|TRBJ1-1|TRBD1
TGTGCCAGCAGCCCGCAGGGGGATACTGAAGCTTTCTTT
CASSPQGDTEAFF
>NA|TRBV30|TRBJ2-5|NA
TGTGCCTGGAGTGAACCCCTAGAAGAAGAGACCCAGTACTTC
CAWSEPLEEETQYF
>NA|TRBV5-6|TRBJ2-7|TRBD2
TGTGCCAGCAGCTTAGAACTAGCGGGAGGGCCTGGAGAGCAGTACTTC
CASSLELAGGPGEQYF
>few|TRBV2|TRBJ1-5|NA
TGTGCCAGCAGTGTTATGGGGAGCGACCAGCCCCAGCATTTT
CASSVMGSDQPQHF
>NA|TRBV5-6|TRBJ2-2|NA
TGTGCCAGCAGCCAGATGGGTTACCCCCCCGGGGAGCTGTTTTTT
CASSQMGYPPGELFF
>NA|TRBV6-1|TRBJ1-1|TRBD1
TGTGCCAGCACCAGAGGCGGGACAGGGAACACTGAAGCTTTCTTT
CASTRGGTGNTEAFF
>once|TRBV5-5|TRBJ2-5|TRBD1
TGTGCCAGCAGCGATCCTAGGACAGGGGAAGAGACCCAGTACTTC
CASSDPRTGEETQYF
>NA|TRBV5-5|TRBJ1-6|TRBD1
TGTGCCAGCAGCTTGGAGGGACAGGATTCACCCCTCCACTTT
CASSLEGQDSPLHF
>NA|TRBV18|TRBJ1-6|TRBD1
TGTGCCAGCTCCACAGGGGGGGATTCACCCCTCCACTTT
CASSTGGDSPLHF
>NA|TRBV27|TRBJ1-5|NA
TGTGCCAGCGTAACCGTCAATCAGCCCCAGCATTTT
CASVTVNQPQHF
>NA|TRBV6-5|TRBJ1-1|NA
TGTGCCAGCAGTTACGGGTTTACTGATGTTGGGACTGAAGCTTTCTTT
CASSYGFTDVGTEAFF
>NA|TRBV9|TRBJ2-3|NA
TGTGCCAGCAGCGCCGGGGTTAGCACAGATACGCAGTATTTT
CASSAGVSTDTQYF
>NA|TRBV6-5|TRBJ1-1|NA
TGTGCCAGCAGTTCTTGGGCCCCGAACACTGAAGCTTTCTTT
CASSSWAPNTEAFF
>NA|TRBV7-6|TRBJ1-4|NA
TGTGCCAGCAGCCGAGGCGTTGGGAATGAAAAACTGTTTTTT
CASSRGVGNEKLFF
>NA|TRBV30|TRBJ2-7|NA
TGTGCCTGTGTTGTGAGCCGACCCTCCTACGAGCAGTACTTC
CACVVSRPSYEQYF
>few|TRBV11-2|TRBJ2-7|TRBD1
TGTGCCAGCAGCAACACAGGGGGACGCGAGCAGTACTTC
CASSNTGGREQYF
>NA|TRBV2|TRBJ2-3|TRBD2
TGTGCCGGGATGACTAGCGGGGGTTGGTGGGCAGATACGCAGTATTTT
CAGMTSGGWWADTQYF
>NA|TRBV7-3|TRBJ1-2|TRBD1
TGTGCCAGCAGCTTAGCGGGACAGGGTGGCTACACCTTC
CASSLAGQGGYTF
>once|TRBV2|TRBJ2-6|NA
TGTGCCAGCAGGGACTTCCGGTCTGGGGCCAACGTCCTGACTTTC
CASRDFRSGANVLTF
>NA|TRBV18|TRBJ1-5|NA
TGTGCCAGCTCACCCTTGAATATTCCTGGTCAGCCCCAGCATTTT
CASSPLNIPGQPQHF
>NA|TRBV18|TRBJ2-7|TRBD2
TGTGCCAGCTCACCGACTAGCGGCGAGCAGTACTTC
CASSPTSGEQYF
>NA|TRBV5-1|TRBJ2-1|NA
TGCGCCAGCAGCTTGGAGGCGAATTACAATGAGCAGTTCTTC
CASSLEANYNEQFF
>NA|TRBV7-2|TRBJ2-5|NA
TGTGCCAGCAGCTTAGGGGGGTACCAAGAGACCCAGTACTTC
CASSLGGYQETQYF
>NA|TRBV18|TRBJ2-7|TRBD1
TGTGCCAGCTCCCTAACGAGGGACAGGGAATACGAGCAGTACTTC
CASSLTRDREYEQYF
>medium-sized|TRBV29-1|TRBJ2-5|NA
TGCAGCGTCGAACAAGAGACCCAGTACTTC
CSVEQETQYF
>NA|TRBV5-1|TRBJ1-4|NA
TGCGCCAGCAGCTTGGGGACCCATGCAACTAATGAAAAACTGTTTTTT
CASSLGTHATNEKLFF
>NA|TRBV27|TRBJ2-1|NA
TGTGCCAGCAGTTTATCTTTGGCGGGCTCCTACAATGAGCAGTTCTTC
CASSLSLAGSYNEQFF
>NA|TRBV5-1|TRBJ2-5|NA
TGCGCCAGCAGCTTGGACAGGGAAGGAGAGACCCAGTACTTC
CASSLDREGETQYF
>NA|TRBV5-6|TRBJ2-7|NA
TGTGCCAGCAGCTTGTTCCGGGAGACCTACGAGCAGTACTTC
CASSLFRETYEQYF
>NA|TRBV29-1|TRBJ2-1|NA
TGCAGCGTTGGACGAGTCGGGAATGAGCAGTTCTTC
CSVGRVGNEQFF
>NA|TRBV11-2|TRBJ2-1|TRBD2
TGTGCCAGCAGCCTCGGGAGTAGCGGGGGGAGAAATGAGCAGTTCTTC
CASSLGSSGGRNEQFF
>NA|TRBV5-1|TRBJ1-1|NA
TGCGCCAGCAGCTTGGGGGAGGTTTCGGGCACTGAAGCTTTCTTT
CASSLGEVSGTEAFF
>NA|TRBV6-5|TRBJ2-5|TRBD2
TGTGCCAGCAGTTTCAGACTAGCGGGGAAAGAGACCCAGTACTTC
CASSFRLAGKETQYF
>NA|TRBV14|TRBJ2-2|NA
TGTGCCAGCAGCTCACGGTCTCAGGGCGACACCGGGGAGCTGTTTTTT
CASSSRSQGDTGELFF
>NA|TRBV7-9|TRBJ2-5|TRBD2
TGTGCCAGCAGCCCCACCGGGGTGACTAGCGGAATCCAAGAGACCCAGTACTTC
CASSPTGVTSGIQETQYF
>NA|TRBV20-1|TRBJ2-3|TRBD2
TGCAGTGCATCCGACGGACGGGAGGAGTATTTT
CSASDGREEYF